Presented here are 24 T cell receptor beta chains from one specimen sequenced in a study of Graves' ophthalmopathy and Graves' hyperthyroidism listed by TCRdb under 2018. Sequencing used an Illumina HiSeq 2000. For repertoire sequencing, the TCR beta CDR3 regions were amplified from RNA transcripts. The first round of RT-PCR was done with HTBI primers and the Qiagen OneStep RT-PCR kit, and was followed by a second round of multiplex PCR, then size selection and purification. TCRdb cleaned the public reads at Q25 with fastp, built clones with MiXCR and kept in-frame beta chains. Here each entry gathers all rows of one CDR3 protein and keeps the most common genes and DNA. A total of over a million distinct CDR3 sequences appear in this sample, roughly 35% of them only once. The ten largest clones add up to approximately 12% of the sample. What was sequenced was peripheral blood or thyroid tissue (not recorded which). These receptors originate from an adult man with Graves' hyperthyroidism.

The rearrangement uses TRBV5-1 and TRBJ2-5; D remains unclear. Germline CDR1 is SGHRS and CDR2 is YFSETQ. There are 13 residues in the CDR3. Deletions cut 4 bases from V and 7 bases from J, with 14 bases between. CDR3 bases: TGCGCCAGCAGCAAGGGCCCGATGGGGACCCAGTACTTC. Its translation is CASSKGPMGTQYF.

This clonotype was observed a few times. The chain has TRBV24-1 and TRBJ2-2; D not certain. Germline values: CDR1 KGHDR, CDR2 SFDVKD. This CDR3 has 12 residues. Trimming cost V 3 bases and J 6 bases, with 4 bases left between them. The CDR3 region is CATSDIAGELFF. The CDR3 region has the DNA TGTGCCACCAGTGATATAGCCGGGGAGCTGTTTTTT.

The sample holds many counts of this clonotype. The rearrangement links TRBV20-1 to TRBJ1-6; D is ambiguous. Germline CDR1 is DFQATT and CDR2 is SNEGSKA (reference sequence). This CDR3 has 15 residues. Trimming pared 5 bases from V and 4 bases from J, leaving 15 bases between. The CDR3 loop is CSARSTSQYNSPLHF. DNA of the CDR3: TGCAGTGCTCGAAGCACGTCACAATATAATTCACCCCTCCACTTT.

The rearrangement uses TRBV29-1 and TRBJ1-4; 9 bases are a match to TRBD1. The junction had 8 bases not matched to a gene; V was cut back by 5 bases and J by 7 bases. The V gene's germline CDR1 is SQVTM and CDR2 ANQGSEA. The CDR3 sequence is 14 residues long. This chain's CDR3 is CSVRTGAGSEKLFF. The CDR3 bases are TGCAGCGTTAGGACAGGGGCAGGGAGTGAAAAACTGTTTTTT.

V and J are TRBV7-3 and TRBJ2-3; 8 bases map to TRBD2. Losses at the gene ends were 4 bases for V and 6 bases for J; bases not matched to a gene: 6. Germline CDR1 and CDR2: SGHTA and FQGTGA. This CDR3 is 14 amino acids long. In DNA, the CDR3 is TGTGCCAGCAGCTATCGGGAGGGCCTGGATACGCAGTATTTT. Translation: CASSYREGLDTQYF.

There are many counts of this clonotype. The V call is TRBV12-3 or TRBV12-4, the J call TRBJ1-2; no clear D gene. The CDR3 is 12 residues long. V shed 2 bases and J shed 7 bases, with 8 bases lying between them. As DNA, the CDR3 is TGTGCCAGCAGTTTAATAGGTGTTGGCTACACCTTC. Translation: CASSLIGVGYTF.

This chain joins TRBV7-9 and TRBJ2-7; D not resolved. The CDR3 has 13 amino acids. In germline, CDR1 is SEHNR, CDR2 FQNEAQ (reference sequence). The V end lost 3 bases, the J end lost 5 bases, and 11 bases lay between the germline ends. CDR3 loop: CASSFLGTDEQYF. The CDR3 nucleotides read TGTGCCAGCAGCTTCCTGGGCACCGACGAGCAGTACTTC.

As concerns this clonotype: A much larger clonotype is one base distant, so this may be a read error. The chain links TRBV7-2 to TRBJ1-2; D is undetermined. Germline CDR1 is SGHTA and CDR2 is FQGNSA. The CDR3 consists of 15 residues. The CDR3 coding sequence is TGTGCCAGCAGCTTAGATGTGGGAGAGAACTATGGCCACACCTTC. Protein sequence: CASSLDVGENYGHTF.

As concerns this clonotype: An end of the junction differs from the germline gene, which may be a read error. CDR3 sequence: CASSSLGLRTDYEQYF. CDR3 bases: TGTGCCAGCAGTTCCCTGGGGCTAAGGACAGATTACGAGCAGTACTTC. The gene calls are TRBV10-2 and TRBJ2-7; D possibly corresponds to TRBD1 (6 bases). Germline V lookup: CDR1 WSHSY, CDR2 SAAADI. The CDR3 contains 16 residues.

This clonotype has a count of ten or more. The rearrangement joins TRBV19 to TRBJ1-5, with TRBD1 matching 7 bases. CDR1 LNHDA and CDR2 SQIVND come from the germline V gene (reference sequence). The CDR3 contains 14 residues. Trimming cost V 4 bases and J 11 bases; bases outside gene matches: 11. CDR3: CASSTGQLIGSQHF. The CDR3 DNA reads TGTGCCAGTAGTACGGGACAGCTAATCGGGTCCCAGCATTTT.

This clonotype was observed at least ten times. The chain carries TRBV15 and TRBJ2-2; no clear D gene. The CDR3 covers 15 residues. Trimming removed 1 base from V and 2 bases from J, with 8 bases in between. The germline CDR1 and CDR2 sequences are LNHNV and YYDKDF (reference sequence). CDR3 in DNA: TGTGCCACCAGCAGAGCTGGTCCTAACACCGGGGAGCTGTTTTTT. Translation: CATSRAGPNTGELFF.

This clonotype was seen many times. V usage is TRBV24-1 and J usage is TRBJ2-3; the D is unclear. V lost 7 bases and J 11 bases, leaving 15 bases between the germline ends. This CDR3 is 12 amino acids long. The germline V gene encodes CDR1 KGHDR and CDR2 SFDVKD. CDR3 loop: CATSTSGPRQYF. DNA of the CDR3: TGTGCCACCAGCACATCAGGACCAAGGCAGTATTTT.

A remark on this clonotype: A read error is possible here, since a much larger clone lies one base away. This chain links TRBV5-6 with TRBJ1-5; 9 bases are a match to TRBD1. The CDR3 runs 17 residues. CDR1 and CDR2 from the germline V gene are SGHDT and YYEEEE. The CDR3 sequence is CASSLAAQDRGNQTQHF. In DNA, the CDR3 is TGTGCCAGCAGCTTGGCCGCCCAGGACAGGGGCAATCAGACCCAGCATTTT. The full variable domain, with the rest looked up from reference TRBV5-6 and TRBJ1-5, is DAGVTQSPTHLIKTRGQQVTLRCSPKSGHDTVSWYQQALGQGPQFIFQYYEEEERQRGNFPDRFSGHQFPNYSSELNVNALLLGDSALYLCASSLAAQDRGNQTQHFGDGTRLSIL.

This clonotype was seen many times. The V call is TRBV12-3 or TRBV12-4, the J call TRBJ2-5; 8 bases align to TRBD1. The J segment lost 4 bases and the V segment lost 2 bases, leaving 6 bases of the junction unmatched. The CDR3 is made up of 15 amino acids. The CDR3 DNA reads as TGTGCCAGCAGTTTAAGATTCGGACAGGGAGAGACCCAGTACTTC. This encodes CASSLRFGQGETQYF.

The chain couples TRBV10-3 to TRBJ1-2; no clear D. The germline V gene encodes CDR1 ENHRY and CDR2 SYGVKD. The CDR3 runs 14 residues. V lost 6 bases and J lost 1, with 12 bases in between. This CDR3 is CAIRPSSVNYGYTF. The DNA for the CDR3 is TGTGCCATCAGGCCGAGTTCCGTTAACTATGGCTACACCTTC.

The chain carries TRBV2 and TRBJ2-6; weak D call: TRBD1 (6 bases). Germline CDR1 reads SNHLY; CDR2 reads FYNNEI. CDR3 length equals 15 residues. V dropped 5 bases and J dropped 2 bases, with 10 bases sitting between them. The DNA for the CDR3 is TGTGCCAGCAGTCAACAGGGTACTGGGGCCAACGTCCTGACTTTC. It encodes CASSQQGTGANVLTF.

This clonotype was counted between two and nine times. A read error may be the cause here, since a much bigger clone is one base away. The chain's CDR3 is CASTWSNQPQHF. The CDR3 nucleotides are TGTGCCAGCACCTGGAGCAATCAGCCCCAGCATTTT. The J gene is TRBJ1-5, the V gene TRBV6-7, with no clear D. TRBV6-7 is known as an ORF, though its function is uncertain. CDR3 length: 12 residues. Trimming removed 7 bases at V and 1 base at J, with 5 bases between.

The chain has TRBV21-1 and TRBJ1-6. TRBV21-1 constitutes a pseudogene. The CDR3 loop spans 15 amino acids. CDR3 DNA: TGTGCCAGCAGTGGTTCGGGGAGTTTTAATTCACCCCTCCACTTT. Its translation: CASSGSGSFNSPLHF.

V and J are TRBV29-1 and TRBJ2-7; D remains ambiguous. Germline V gene lookup returns CDR1 SQVTM and CDR2 ANQGSEA. The CDR3 extends over 13 amino acids. V lost 4 bases, J lost 3 bases, and 13 bases lay in between. The CDR3 DNA reads as TGCAGCGTTGTCATACAGCGAGACTACGAGCAGTACTTC. Encoded protein: CSVVIQRDYEQYF.

V is TRBV12-3 or TRBV12-4 and J is TRBJ2-2; D not certain. The CDR3 length is 13 residues. Trimming took 4 bases from V and 4 from J, leaving 7 bases between them. CDR3 amino acids: CASSYVSTGELFF. The CDR3, as DNA: TGTGCCAGCAGTTACGTGTCCACCGGGGAGCTGTTTTTT.

This clonotype was seen only a few times. One end of the junction is discordant with germline, which a read error may explain. This chain uses TRBV25-1 with TRBJ2-6; 11 nucleotides agree with TRBD1. CDR1 is MGHDK and CDR2 is SYGVNS in the germline V gene. The CDR3 is 14 residues long. The CDR3 nucleotides read TGTGCCAGCAGCGGGGACAGGGGGGCCGACGTCCTGACTTTC. Its translation is CASSGDRGADVLTF. Filled out from reference TRBV25-1 and TRBJ2-6, the complete variable domain reads EADIYQTPRYLVIGTGKKITLECSQTMGHDKMYWYQQDPGMELHLIHYSYGVNSTEKGDLSSESTVSRIRTEHFPLTLESARPSHTSQYLCASSGDRGADVLTFGAGSRLTVL.

This clonotype appeared a few times. This chain connects TRBV14 to TRBJ1-1; 8 nucleotides agree with TRBD1. CDR3 length equals 15 residues. The germline V gene encodes CDR1 SGHDN and CDR2 FVKESK. Germline trimming cut 4 bases from V and 1 base from J; bases unmatched to any gene: 5. The DNA of the CDR3 is TGTGCCAGCAGCCGTTTACAGGGGGAGAACACTGAAGCTTTCTTT. Translating gives CASSRLQGENTEAFF.

The V and J genes are TRBV11-2 and TRBJ2-7; D remains ambiguous. The CDR3 loop spans 11 amino acids. Trimming left V 8 bases short and J 4 bases short, with 9 bases between. The germline V gene has CDR1 SGHAT and CDR2 FQNNGV. CDR3 protein: CASDVGYEQYF. In DNA, the CDR3 is TGTGCCAGCGACGTAGGTTACGAGCAGTACTTC.

This clonotype was recorded a few times. V usage is TRBV10-3 and J usage is TRBJ1-1, with 9 bases matching TRBD1. The V gene's germline CDR1 is ENHRY and CDR2 SYGVKD. The length of the CDR3 is 16 residues. V was pared by 6 bases and J by 4 bases, with 12 bases of the junction left unmatched. Written as DNA, the CDR3 is TGTGCCATCAGCGATATCTTGACAGGGGGGGTCACTGAAGCTTTCTTT. It yields the protein CAISDILTGGVTEAFF.